Listed below are T cell receptor beta chains from one sample, sequenced in a study of blood T cell repertoires in COVID-19. The assay was immunoSEQ multiplex PCR, and TCRdb's table has in-frame clones only and misses some. Of 100,000 to 130,000 clones listed, 71% are singletons. The sequenced sample consisted of peripheral blood. All receptors come from a woman aged 40 to 55 with acute or convalescent COVID-19. CDR3s include the opening cysteine and the closing phenylalanine or tryptophan. Each record gives: J gene, V gene, clone size, D gene, CDR3 DNA, CDR3 protein. The D gene is left open where the match is weak. Not all rows give a size; the values are once, few, many and, for expanded clones, a class.

TRBJ2-5	TRBV19	few	TRBD2	TGTGCCACTCAAGCCCAACGACTAGCGGGGGGTCCTCAAGAGACCCAGTACTTC	CATQAQRLAGGPQETQYF
TRBJ1-5	TRBV30	-	-	TGTGCCTGGAGTGGGACAGCTAATCAGCCCCAGCATTTT	CAWSGTANQPQHF
TRBJ1-2	TRBV4-3	-	-	TGCGCCAGCAGCCAAGATCGACAGAACTATGGCTACACCTTC	CASSQDRQNYGYTF
TRBJ2-7	TRBV7-9	-	-	TGTGCCATCTGGGGAAGGGGTTACGAGCAGTACTTC	CAIWGRGYEQYF
TRBJ2-7	TRBV4-1	-	-	TGCGCCAGCAGCCAAGATCCGGGTCCCTACGAGCAGTACTTC	CASSQDPGPYEQYF
TRBJ1-2	TRBV5-1	-	-	TGCGCCAGCACCCGGGGGGAGGGCCTCTATGGCTACACCTTC	CASTRGEGLYGYTF
TRBJ2-7	TRBV27	once	TRBD1	TGTGCCAGCAGTTTATCGGCCCCGGGACAGCTCTCCTACGAGCAGTACTTC	CASSLSAPGQLSYEQYF
TRBJ2-5	TRBV10-3	-	TRBD2	TGTGCCTCAACAGGATCGGGGGGCCAAGAGACCCAGTACTTC	CASTGSGGQETQYF
TRBJ2-2	TRBV3-1/TRBV3-2	-	TRBD1	TGTGCCAGCAGCCAAGATCAACCCGATCGGGACAGGGGGCGAACCGGGGAGCTGTTTTTT	CASSQDQPDRDRGRTGELFF
TRBJ2-7	TRBV6-6	-	-	TGTGCCAGCAGCCCCCCAGGGGGGAGCTACGAGCAGTACTTC	CASSPPGGSYEQYF
TRBJ1-5	TRBV5-1	-	TRBD1	TGCGCCAGCAGCTTGGATCCGGGACAGTCAAAGCCCCAGCATTTT	CASSLDPGQSKPQHF
TRBJ1-2	TRBV10-2	-	-	TGCGCCAGCAGTGAGTCCGCAGGGGCCCGAGGGGGCTACACCTTC	CASSESAGARGGYTF
TRBJ1-1	TRBV14	-	-	TGTGCCAGCAGCCAAGATCGAGGGACGGAGGGCACTGAAGCTTTCTTT	CASSQDRGTEGTEAFF
TRBJ2-1	TRBV5-5	-	TRBD2	TGTGCCAGCAGCTGGGAACTTAGGACTAGCGGGGTATACAATGAGCAGTTCTTC	CASSWELRTSGVYNEQFF
TRBJ2-7	TRBV19	-	-	TGTGCCAGTAGTATAGGGCCAGGGCTCTACGAGCAGTACTTC	CASSIGPGLYEQYF
TRBJ2-5	TRBV5-1	-	-	TGCGCCAGCAGCGCGGGATACCAAGAGACCCAGTACTTC	CASSAGYQETQYF
TRBJ2-7	TRBV27	-	-	TGTGCCAGCATCCGGAGGTTCCCCTACGAGCAGTACTTC	CASIRRFPYEQYF
TRBJ2-1	TRBV15	-	-	TGTGCCACCAGCAGAGGGGGCGGCTACAATGAGCAGTTCTTC	CATSRGGGYNEQFF
TRBJ1-5	TRBV7-9	-	-	TGTGCCAGCAGCTTAGGTCAGGGAAATCAGCCCCAGCATTTT	CASSLGQGNQPQHF
TRBJ1-4	TRBV10-3	-	TRBD1	TGTGCCATCAGTAAAACAGGGGGTGCAACTAATGAAAAACTGTTTTTT	CAISKTGGATNEKLFF
TRBJ2-7	TRBV27	-	-	TGTGCCAGCAGTGAACAGGGAAAGGAGCAGTACTTC	CASSEQGKEQYF
TRBJ1-1	TRBV7-9	few	-	TGTGCCAGCAGCTCGAACAGTGGCGCTGAAGCTTTCTTT	CASSSNSGAEAFF
TRBJ2-1	TRBV27	-	TRBD1	TGTGCCAGCAGGGGGCGGCAGGGGGCTGATGAGCAGTTCTTC	CASRGRQGADEQFF
TRBJ1-2	TRBV2	few	-	TGTGCCAGCAGTGCTACAGGGAACTATGGCTACACCTTC	CASSATGNYGYTF
TRBJ2-5	TRBV7-9	-	TRBD2	TGTGCCAGCAGCTTATCACTTGGCGGGGGGTACCAAGAGACCCAGTACTTC	CASSLSLGGGYQETQYF
TRBJ2-7	TRBV2	few	TRBD1	TGTGCCAGCAGTGAAAGGGACAGGGGTTCCTACGAGCAGTACTTC	CASSERDRGSYEQYF
TRBJ1-2	TRBV14	few	-	TGTGCCAGCAGCCAAGACTCAGGGGCCGTTGGCTACACCTTC	CASSQDSGAVGYTF
TRBJ2-7	TRBV6-1	-	-	TGTGCCAGCAGTGAAGCGGCAGGGGTTACCTACGAGCAGTACTTC	CASSEAAGVTYEQYF
TRBJ2-1	TRBV30	few	TRBD2	TGTGCCTGGAGTGTACCGGGACTAGCGGCGACGTTCTTC	CAWSVPGLAATFF
TRBJ2-3	TRBV2	-	TRBD2	TGTGCCAGCAGTGGAGGACTAGCGACAGATACGCAGTATTTT	CASSGGLATDTQYF
TRBJ1-2	TRBV4-3	-	-	TGCGCCAGCAGCCAAGATTGGGCACCCCCCTATGGCTACACCTTC	CASSQDWAPPYGYTF
TRBJ2-2	TRBV3-1/TRBV3-2	-	TRBD1	TGTGCCAGCAGCTGGTCCGGGACAGCGAACACCGGGGAGCTGTTTTTT	CASSWSGTANTGELFF
TRBJ2-2	TRBV7-9	-	TRBD1	TGTGCCAGCAGCTTGGACAGGGTTTCCGGGGAGCTGTTTTTT	CASSLDRVSGELFF
TRBJ2-5	TRBV6-6	once	-	TGTGCCAGCAGTTACTTAACACCTCAAGAGACCCAGTACTTC	CASSYLTPQETQYF
TRBJ1-4	TRBV15	once	TRBD1	TGTGCCACCAGTATTCCGGGACAGGGAGACGAAAAACTGTTTTTT	CATSIPGQGDEKLFF
TRBJ1-6	TRBV18	-	TRBD1	TGTGCCAGCTCACGACAGGGGGCTGATAATTCACCCCTCCACTTT	CASSRQGADNSPLHF